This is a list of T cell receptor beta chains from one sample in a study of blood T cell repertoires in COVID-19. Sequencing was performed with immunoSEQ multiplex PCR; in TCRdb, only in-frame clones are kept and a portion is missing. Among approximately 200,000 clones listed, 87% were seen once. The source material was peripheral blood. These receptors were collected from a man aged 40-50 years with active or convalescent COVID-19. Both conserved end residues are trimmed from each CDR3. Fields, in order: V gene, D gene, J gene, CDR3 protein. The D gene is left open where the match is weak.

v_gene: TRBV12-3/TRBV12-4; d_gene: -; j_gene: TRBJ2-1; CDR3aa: ASSQRGDEQF
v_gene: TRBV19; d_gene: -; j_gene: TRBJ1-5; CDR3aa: ASKGGDYNQPQH
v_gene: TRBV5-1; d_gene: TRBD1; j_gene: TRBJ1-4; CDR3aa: ASSSWDSREKLF
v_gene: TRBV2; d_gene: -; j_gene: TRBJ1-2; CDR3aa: ASMGGNYGYT
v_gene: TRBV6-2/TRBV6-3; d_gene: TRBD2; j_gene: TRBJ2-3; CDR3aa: ASSVGGLAGKRTDTQY
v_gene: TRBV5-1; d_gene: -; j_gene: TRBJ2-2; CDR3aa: ASSLEFRASNTGELF
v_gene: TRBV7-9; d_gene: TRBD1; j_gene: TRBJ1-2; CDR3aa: ASSLGTGGNYGYT
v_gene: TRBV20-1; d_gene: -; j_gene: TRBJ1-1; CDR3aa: SARDRAEAF
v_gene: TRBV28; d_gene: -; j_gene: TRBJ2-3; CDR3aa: ASSLLQAQGDTQY
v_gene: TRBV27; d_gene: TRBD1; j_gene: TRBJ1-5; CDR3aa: ASSLLAGQGSNQPQH
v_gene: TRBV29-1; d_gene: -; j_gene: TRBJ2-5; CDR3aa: SVNGHQETQY
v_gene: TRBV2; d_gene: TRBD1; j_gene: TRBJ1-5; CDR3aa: ASSDLTGGDQPQH
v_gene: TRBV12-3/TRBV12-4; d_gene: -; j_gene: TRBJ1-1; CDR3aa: ATFPWGLTEAF
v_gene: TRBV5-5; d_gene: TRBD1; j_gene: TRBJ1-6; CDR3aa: ASSLERQGSSPLH
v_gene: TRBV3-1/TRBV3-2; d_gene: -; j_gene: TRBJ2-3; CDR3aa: ASSQHKRGGLGDTQY
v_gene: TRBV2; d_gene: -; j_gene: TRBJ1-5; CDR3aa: ASSDRSGDQPQH
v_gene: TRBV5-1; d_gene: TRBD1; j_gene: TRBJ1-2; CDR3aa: ASSPLTGTDYGYT